This T cell receptor beta chain was documented in a study of beta chain features in type 1 diabetes (dated by TCRdb to between 2017 and 2018). A note on the overall study: No differences in mean age, gender distribution, total cell number or subset yield were found between patients and healthy donors. Naive and central memory subsets were obtained from all 30 or so donors, but regulatory and stem cell-like memory subsets were isolated from only 8 patients and 8 healthy donors. The study compared TCRB repertoires of sorted circulating CD4+ T cell subsets between recently diagnosed type 1 diabetes patients and matched healthy donors. A total of 100 million to 110 million sorted cells were examined across all samples, and a strong correlation was observed between cell number per subset and RNA yield. The study at large found these results: Because small numbers of individuals were included in the HLA sub-analyses, any influence of HLA type on TCRB rearrangement was left unresolved. In all four CD4+ subsets, TCRB CDR3 length was moderately but significantly shorter in type 1 diabetes patients. Naive, central memory and regulatory TCRB repertoires appeared to be more alike among patients than among healthy donors. Because cDNA was sequenced instead of genomic DNA, activated cells with high expression could be over-represented, although the groups did not differ in activation or CD3 levels. At VDJ recombination sites, patients with type 1 diabetes made fewer insertions and deleted more nucleotides, a pattern implying thymic rearrangement abnormalities. PCR may preferentially amplify shorter templates, but because patient and control samples were amplified and corrected together, any resulting skew would affect both groups equally.

The entire isolated RNA was reverse transcribed using the High Capacity cDNA Reverse Transcription Kit, and thus expressed TCRB transcripts were sequenced. Deep immunoSEQ sequencing was applied to naive, central memory and regulatory T cell samples, giving an average of roughly 3.6 million total reads per sample. Sorted cells were lysed in RLT buffer, and RNA was extracted using DNase-treated RNeasy Micro or Mini kits according to cell number. To prevent cross-contamination, each cell subset was processed individually, whereas patient and healthy donor samples were processed jointly. The immunoSEQ multiplex PCR was used to amplify TCRB sequences from cDNA, yielding 87-bp fragments that span the CDR3 region. The amplicons were sequenced using the Illumina HiSeq platform. As for the original processing: PCR bias was corrected computationally using synthetic template baselines, and reads within Hamming distance 2 were collapsed, with unmergeable singletons discarded. Reads were aligned against IMGT so that V, D and J genes, CDR3 length and insertions or deletions at six rearrangement sites could be assigned. Within each subset, clonotype counts were normalized to sorted cell number, and only after that were true diversity and Gini coefficients computed with the tcR R package. Repertoire sharing was quantified using the overlap coefficient calculated on TCRB nucleotide sequences. TCRdb retrieved this table from immuneACCESS and kept in-frame rearrangements only. Not all clones are present; in checked studies, unresolved V genes account for under half, and no reason is known for the remainder. V and J calls and clone size come straight from that table; D and trimming were deduced from the DNA. The sample profile shows around 300,000 clones; 12% to 15% of them were found once. 6.7% of the sample is held by the ten biggest clonotypes.

From its cysteine to its phenylalanine, the CDR3 spans 17 amino acids. The DNA shown is the 51-base CDR3, in frame from base 1. The germline V end is reduced by 5 bases and the J end by 2 bases; junction bases left unmatched: 7. Per the germline V gene (reference sequence), SEHNR is the CDR1 and FQNEAQ is the CDR2. This clone was counted a few times. What this receptor recognizes is not known. One base away there is no much larger clone; base qualities are not given. A single peripheral blood draw of 90 to 150 mL on average was collected from each donor into heparinised tubes. A BD FACSAria II was used to sort naive, central memory, regulatory and stem cell-like memory CD4+ T cells with a panel that included CD45RO, CCR7, CD25, CD127, CD95 and CD27. Every sorted population had a purity above 95%. PBMCs were isolated right away by Lymphoprep density gradient centrifugation and were stained directly, without culture. So that batch effects would be minimized, each experiment stained and sorted samples in pairs, pairing one healthy donor with one patient.

The sequence links TRBV7-9 to TRBJ1-6, with 9 bases in between that match TRBD1. The TCR originated in a man between 25 and 39 years old in good health. Sequencing was performed on central memory CD4+ T cells from blood. The nucleotide sequence is given as TGTGCCAGCAGCAAGGGACAGGGAACTACCTATAATTCACCCCTCCACTTT. This yields the protein CASSKGQGTTYNSPLHF.